Listed below are T cell receptor beta chains from one sample, sequenced in a study of blood T cell repertoires in COVID-19. Sequencing used immunoSEQ multiplex PCR; TCRdb keeps in-frame clones, though not all of them. The table records about 300,000 clones, more than 70% of them present only once. Sample: peripheral blood. The receptors were gathered from a woman in her fifties or sixties with acute or convalescent COVID-19. Each CDR3 is given with its conserved first and last residue. Each record gives: J gene, V gene, CDR3 protein.

>TRBJ1-1|TRBV10-3
CAIRDTGGTEAFF
>TRBJ1-6|TRBV28
CASSSTGFLHF
>TRBJ1-2|TRBV24-1
CATSDWGDYGYTF
>TRBJ2-1|TRBV9
CASRTSGRDANEQFF
>TRBJ1-1|TRBV24-1
CATSDHGGRAFF
>TRBJ1-1|TRBV7-2
CASSPSPVNTEAFF
>TRBJ1-1|TRBV19
CASSSGTGIVEAFF
>TRBJ1-4|TRBV3-1/TRBV3-2
CASSPLGSEKLFF
>TRBJ1-2|TRBV7-3
CASSQGAGYGYTF
>TRBJ2-5|TRBV27
CATMKAGEETQYF
>TRBJ1-5|TRBV7-2
CASSLGQGIPGNQPQHF
>TRBJ2-7|TRBV7-9
CASSLATGAPYYEQYF
>TRBJ2-7|TRBV18
CASWDRGIYEQYF
>TRBJ2-7|TRBV9
CASSVRDSSYEQYF
>TRBJ2-7|TRBV27
CASSLGVRWGHKTYEQYF
>TRBJ1-4|TRBV11-2
CASSPINEKLFF
>TRBJ2-1|TRBV10-3
CAISESGQYNEQFF
>TRBJ1-1|TRBV7-9
CASSFERGTEAFF
>TRBJ2-3|TRBV28
CASSPGRGADTQYF
>TRBJ2-2|TRBV9
CASSVVTGAYGELFF
>TRBJ1-5|TRBV28
CASSMTGTGHQPQHF
>TRBJ1-2|TRBV6-5
CASSSRDSYGYTF